The 31 T cell receptor beta chains given below trace back to one sample, sequenced in a study of T cell changes during pregnancy in multiple sclerosis. Sequencing used immunoSEQ multiplex PCR; TCRdb keeps in-frame clones, though not all of them. Of tens of thousands of clones listed, around 94% were seen once; the top ten hold more than 2%. The specimen was peripheral blood, collected after pregnancy. All receptors come from a female donor with multiple sclerosis, enrolled in a pregnancy study.

In this sample, this clone turned up once. This chain connects TRBV7-2 to TRBJ2-1; TRBD1 matches 9 bases. CDR1 is SGHTA and CDR2 is FQGNSA in the germline V gene. The junction had 8 bases not matched to a gene; V was cut back by 5 bases and J by 3 bases. The CDR3 has 16 amino acids. The CDR3 is CASSRKTGGFYNEQFF. The CDR3 DNA is TGTGCCAGCAGCCGAAAGACAGGGGGGTTCTACAATGAGCAGTTCTTC.

This clone is a singleton in its sample. The chain recombines TRBV4-2 with TRBJ2-2; D is possibly TRBD2 (5 bases). Germline values: CDR1 LGHNA, CDR2 YNFKEQ. The germline V and J ends were trimmed by 0 bases and 6 bases, with 14 bases remaining between them. The CDR3 has 16 amino acids. The CDR3 region is CASSQEGGSWAGELFF. The CDR3, as DNA: TGTGCCAGCAGCCAAGAAGGTGGGAGTTGGGCCGGGGAGCTGTTTTTT.

The chain is built from TRBV16 and TRBJ2-1, with D perhaps matching TRBD2 (6 bases). CDR3 length: 15 residues. V was cut by 2 bases and J by 4 bases, with 12 bases left in between. Germline V CDR1 and CDR2: KGHSY, FQNENV. Here the CDR3 reads CASSQTGVGYNEQFF. The DNA for the CDR3 is TGTGCCAGCAGCCAAACGGGAGTAGGTTACAATGAGCAGTTCTTC.

In this sample, this clone turned up once. The chain combines TRBV30 with TRBJ2-7, with D maybe TRBD1 (6 bases). The CDR3 contains 12 residues. Trimming took off 2 bases at V and 5 bases at J, with 10 bases between the two ends. Germline V gene lookup returns CDR1 GTSNPN and CDR2 SVGIG (reference sequence). The CDR3 here is CAWSTTGNEQYF. The CDR3 DNA sequence: TGTGCCTGGAGTACCACAGGGAACGAGCAGTACTTC.

This clone appeared a single time. The chain recombines TRBV11-2 with TRBJ1-1; a possible D gene is TRBD1 (5 bases). This CDR3 contains 16 residues. From germline, CDR1 is SGHAT and CDR2 FQNNGV. V was pared by 4 bases and J by 0 bases, with 15 bases between. The chain's CDR3 is CASSWGGGELNTEAFF. Here the CDR3 DNA reads TGTGCCAGCAGCTGGGGGGGTGGCGAGCTGAACACTGAAGCTTTCTTT. The variable domain in full, with the rest retrieved from reference TRBV11-2 and TRBJ1-1, is EAGVAQSPRYKIIEKRQSVAFWCNPISGHATLYWYQQILGQGPKLLIQFQNNGVVDDSQLPKDRFSAERLKGVDSTLKIQPAKLEDSAVYLCASSWGGGELNTEAFFGQGTRLTVV.

The chain has TRBV7-9 and TRBJ1-1, with D unresolved. CDR3 size: 13 residues. Germline V gene lookup returns CDR1 SEHNR and CDR2 FQNEAQ (reference sequence). V shed 8 bases and J shed 3 bases, with 13 bases lying between them. CDR3 sequence reads: CASDSSAYTEAFF. CDR3 DNA sequence: TGTGCCAGCGATTCCAGCGCCTACACTGAAGCTTTCTTT. The variable domain in full, with the rest retrieved from reference TRBV7-9 and TRBJ1-1, is DTGVSQNPRHKITKRGQNVTFRCDPISEHNRLYWYRQTLGQGPEFLTYFQNEAQLEKSRLLSDRFSAERPKGSFSTLEIQRTEQGDSAMYLCASDSSAYTEAFFGQGTRLTVV.

The chain recombines TRBV29-1 with TRBJ1-1; D is undetermined. The germline V gene has CDR1 SQVTM and CDR2 ANQGSEA. With 1 base removed from V and 4 bases from J, the gap between germline ends came to 7 bases. The CDR3 covers 12 residues. The CDR3 here is CSVEGPGTEAFF. The CDR3 bases are TGCAGCGTTGAAGGACCGGGCACTGAAGCTTTCTTT.

The chain recombines TRBV9 with TRBJ2-5; 7 bases agree with TRBD1. The CDR3 covers 17 residues. Trimming removed 0 bases from V and 5 bases from J; junction bases left unmatched: 13. Germline V CDR1 and CDR2: SGDLS, YYNGEE. This CDR3 is CASSVAFGQAGIETQYF. CDR3 sequence (DNA): TGTGCCAGCAGCGTAGCGTTCGGACAGGCGGGTATCGAGACCCAGTACTTC.

The genes are TRBV6-1 and TRBJ1-1; perhaps TRBD1 as D (5 bases). V lost 5 bases and J lost 5, with 15 bases in between. CDR1 and CDR2 (germline): MNHNS, SASEGT. The CDR3 extends over 14 amino acids. DNA for the CDR3: TGTGCCAGCAGTAGGATCAGGGATGGGACTGAAGCTTTCTTT. It yields the protein CASSRIRDGTEAFF.

V is TRBV7-3 and J is TRBJ2-1, with 9 bases matching TRBD2. Germline V gene sequence: CDR1 SGHTA, CDR2 FQGTGA. Trimming cost V 7 bases and J 3 bases; bases outside gene matches: 10. The CDR3 is 16 amino acids. The CDR3 reads CASMNLRGGFYNEQFF. The CDR3 bases are TGTGCCAGCATGAACTTGCGGGGGGGATTCTACAATGAGCAGTTCTTC.

V and J are TRBV5-8 and TRBJ1-2; D ambiguous. Per germline, CDR1 SGHTS and CDR2 YDEGEE. This CDR3 comprises 13 residues. Trimming stripped 4 bases from V and 6 bases from J, with 13 bases between. In nucleotides, the CDR3 is TGTGCCAGCAGCGGCTGGACGGAGGATGGCTACACCTTC. Residues: CASSGWTEDGYTF.

The J gene is TRBJ1-3, the V gene TRBV7-6; 8 bases match TRBD1. Germline V gene lookup returns CDR1 SGHVS and CDR2 FNYEAQ. This CDR3 region has 15 residues. V shed 6 bases and J 1 base; nucleotides not matched to a gene: 5. The CDR3 nucleotides are TGTGCCAGCAGGAGGGACAGGCTTTCTGGAAACACCATATATTTT. Translating it yields CASRRDRLSGNTIYF.

This clone was found once. The chain is built from TRBV27 and TRBJ2-5; 9 bases fit TRBD2. Trimming at V came to 2 bases and at J to 6 bases, leaving 13 bases not matched to a gene. In germline, CDR1 is MNHEY, CDR2 SMNVEV (reference sequence). CDR3 size: 17 residues. CDR3 region: CASSLTISSGVLKTQYF. In DNA, the CDR3 is TGTGCCAGCAGTTTAACCATATCTAGCGGGGTGTTGAAGACCCAGTACTTC.

The chain links TRBV5-6 to TRBJ2-4, with 7 bases aligning to TRBD1. The CDR3 sequence is 14 residues long. Germline values: CDR1 SGHDT, CDR2 YYEEEE. Unmatched junction bases numbered 6, after V lost 3 bases and J lost 6 bases. The CDR3 spells CASSSTGNVNIQYF. The CDR3 nucleotides are TGTGCCAGCAGCTCGACAGGGAATGTAAACATTCAGTACTTC.

This chain connects TRBV27 to TRBJ2-5, with D tentatively TRBD2 (5 bases). The V and J ends lost 4 bases and 1 base respectively, with 10 bases between them. CDR1 MNHEY and CDR2 SMNVEV come from the germline V gene (reference sequence). The CDR3 is 14 residues long. In nucleotides, the CDR3 is TGTGCCAGCAGTTCCTCAGGAGGCCAAGAGACCCAGTACTTC. Protein: CASSSSGGQETQYF.

This clone has more than one count but fewer than ten. V usage is TRBV6-5 and J usage is TRBJ2-1; possibly TRBD2 for D (6 bases). With 6 bases removed from V and 4 bases from J, the gap between germline ends came to 13 bases. The V gene's germline CDR1 is MNHEY and CDR2 SVGAGI. This CDR3 has 14 amino acids. This chain's CDR3 is CASRSIGGYNEQFF. The CDR3 nucleotides read TGTGCCAGCAGAAGCATCGGGGGTTACAATGAGCAGTTCTTC.

V is TRBV7-9 and J is TRBJ2-7; tentatively, D is TRBD1 (6 bases). CDR1 and CDR2 from the germline V gene are SEHNR and FQNEAQ (reference sequence). Trimming cost V 4 bases and J 0 bases, with 16 bases left between them. The CDR3 totals 16 residues. The CDR3 DNA is TGTGCCAGCAGCTCAGTCCCCAGGGGTGTCTCCTACGAGCAGTACTTC. Its protein is CASSSVPRGVSYEQYF.

This rearrangement joins TRBV15 to TRBJ2-1; 7 nucleotides agree with TRBD2. The V segment lost 3 bases and the J segment 7 bases; nucleotides outside the gene matches: 0. The CDR3 spans 12 residues. Germline CDR1 is LNHNV and CDR2 is YYDKDF (reference sequence). The CDR3 bases are TGTGCCACCAGCAGGGGAGGGAATGAGCAGTTCTTC. This codes for CATSRGGNEQFF.

The chain employs TRBV19 and TRBJ1-5; no firm D call. The germline gives CDR1 LNHDA, CDR2 SQIVND (reference sequence). With 8 bases removed from V and 1 base from J, the gap between germline ends came to 12 bases. This CDR3 is 14 amino acids long. The CDR3: CASRREWSNQPQHF. The CDR3 nucleotides read TGTGCCAGTCGACGGGAGTGGAGCAATCAGCCCCAGCATTTT.

V gene TRBV19 combines with J gene TRBJ1-5, with D perhaps TRBD1 (6 bases). Germline CDR1 LNHDA, CDR2 SQIVND (reference sequence). The CDR3 is 15 residues long. V shed 5 bases and J shed 3 bases, with 14 bases lying between them. In DNA form, the CDR3 reads TGTGCCAGTAGTTTTGGGACAAATCCCAATCAGCCCCAGCATTTT. Its protein product is CASSFGTNPNQPQHF.

This chain uses TRBV19 with TRBJ2-2; D remains unclear. The CDR3 consists of 14 residues. Germline V lookup: CDR1 LNHDA, CDR2 SQIVND (reference sequence). V dropped 9 bases and J dropped 3 bases, with 14 bases sitting between them. CDR3 residues: CASCLGDDTGELFF. CDR3 nucleotides: TGTGCCAGCTGCTTAGGAGACGACACCGGGGAGCTGTTTTTT.

This clone was seen only once. The V and J genes are TRBV7-3 and TRBJ2-1; TRBD1 aligns across 9 bases. The trim removed 6 bases at V and 7 bases at J, leaving 10 bases unmatched. Germline V gene sequence: CDR1 SGHTA, CDR2 FQGTGA. The CDR3 covers 15 residues. In DNA, the CDR3 is TGTGCCAGCAGTACCGGGACAGGGATGAGGAATGAGCAGTTCTTC. As protein: CASSTGTGMRNEQFF. Based on the CDR3 plus reference TRBV7-3 and TRBJ2-1, the full variable domain is GAGVSQTPSNKVTEKGKYVELRCDPISGHTALYWYRQSLGQGPEFLIYFQGTGAADDSGLPNDRFFAVRPEGSVSTLKIQRTERGDSAVYLCASSTGTGMRNEQFFGPGTRLTVL.

The chain carries TRBV9 and TRBJ2-1, with 9 bases fitting TRBD1. CDR3 length equals 13 residues. The V gene end was trimmed by 4 bases and the J gene end by 11 bases; junction bases not matched to a gene: 7. Germline V gene lookup returns CDR1 SGDLS and CDR2 YYNGEE. The CDR3 DNA reads TGTGCCAGCAGCCCAGGGACAGGGCTTAAGCAGTTCTTC. This sequence encodes CASSPGTGLKQFF.

The V and J genes are TRBV18 and TRBJ2-7, with 8 bases identical to TRBD2. J lost 0 bases, V lost 5 bases, and 3 bases had no gene match. CDR1 and CDR2 from the germline V gene are KGHSH and LQKENI. The CDR3 extends over 14 amino acids. CDR3 residues: CASSERESSYEQYF. The CDR3 nucleotides are TGTGCCAGCTCAGAGCGGGAGAGCTCCTACGAGCAGTACTTC. The full variable domain, its missing parts supplied by reference TRBV18 and TRBJ2-7, is NAGVMQNPRHLVRRRGQEARLRCSPMKGHSHVYWYRQLPEEGLKFMVYLQKENIIDESGMPKERFSAEFPKEGPSILRIQQVVRGDSAAYFCASSERESSYEQYFGPGTRLTVT.

The rearrangement links TRBV11-3 to TRBJ1-1; D gene ambiguous. The CDR3 covers 13 residues. V gave up 3 bases and J gave up 4 bases, with 9 bases separating them. Germline V gene lookup returns CDR1 SGHNT and CDR2 YENEEA. The CDR3 DNA reads TGTGCCAGCAGCTTCGGGGTGGGCACTGAAGCTTTCTTT. Translating it yields CASSFGVGTEAFF.

The chain employs TRBV5-5 and TRBJ2-7; D might be TRBD1 (6 bases). CDR3 length: 15 residues. Trimming pared 0 bases from V and 0 bases from J, leaving 10 bases between. Germline V gives CDR1 SGHKS, CDR2 YYEKEE (reference sequence). CDR3 nucleotides: TGTGCCAGCAGCTTGGTGGGGGCCAGCTCCTACGAGCAGTACTTC. This sequence encodes CASSLVGASSYEQYF.

The chain employs TRBV4-2 and TRBJ1-1; no clear D. Germline CDR1 is LGHNA and CDR2 is YNFKEQ. This CDR3 is 14 amino acids long. The ends were cut back, 1 base at V and 5 bases at J, with 11 bases in the middle. Here the CDR3 reads CASSQGGEGTEAFF. CDR3 bases: TGTGCCAGCAGCCAAGGGGGTGAGGGAACTGAAGCTTTCTTT.

The chain combines TRBV19 with TRBJ1-2, with D tentatively TRBD1 (5 bases). This CDR3 has 13 amino acids. CDR1 is LNHDA, CDR2 SQIVND, per germline (reference sequence). Trimming pared 0 bases from V and 4 bases from J, leaving 6 bases between. The CDR3 region is CASSIDGGYGYTF. CDR3 in DNA: TGTGCCAGTAGTATAGACGGGGGCTATGGCTACACCTTC.

This clone was seen a single time. This chain joins TRBV10-3 and TRBJ1-1; maybe TRBD1 (6 bases). CDR3 length: 16 amino acids. Germline loops: CDR1 ENHRY, CDR2 SYGVKD. Trimming stripped 2 bases from V and 2 bases from J, with 15 bases between. The CDR3 is CAISEGEGQGNTEAFF. As DNA, the CDR3 is TGTGCCATCAGTGAGGGGGAGGGACAAGGTAACACTGAAGCTTTCTTT.

The V and J genes are TRBV29-1 and TRBJ2-5; 8 nucleotides line up with TRBD1. V shed 4 bases, J shed 5 bases, and the junction held 6 bases outside the gene matches. This CDR3 is built from 13 residues. In germline, CDR1 is SQVTM, CDR2 ANQGSEA. CDR3 DNA: TGCAGCGTTGCTAAGGGGACAGGTGAGACCCAGTACTTC. Translating it yields CSVAKGTGETQYF.

The J gene is TRBJ2-5, the V gene TRBV30; TRBD1 agrees at 9 bases. V trimming: 2 bases; J trimming: 5 bases; junction bases outside the gene matches: 9. In germline, CDR1 is GTSNPN, CDR2 SVGIG (reference sequence). This CDR3 has 15 residues. CDR3 protein: CAWSPGTGQQETQYF. DNA of the CDR3: TGTGCCTGGAGTCCCGGGACAGGGCAACAGGAGACCCAGTACTTC.